Listed below are T cell receptor beta chains from one sample, sequenced in a study of T cell responses to AZD1222 COVID-19 vaccine. Assay used: immunoSEQ multiplex PCR; TCRdb lists only in-frame clones, some missing. The sample consists of about 170,000 clones, over 90% of them appearing once. This sample comprised peripheral blood, obtained on day 0 of AZD1222 vaccination. These receptors were taken from an adult in good health. Both conserved end residues are trimmed from each CDR3. Not all rows give a size; the values are once, few, many and, for expanded clones, a class.

abundance: NA; v_gene: TRBV3-1/TRBV3-2; CDR3aa: ASSLAGGATETQY
abundance: once; v_gene: TRBV19; CDR3aa: ASSIGLSSYSNQPQH
abundance: NA; v_gene: TRBV29-1; CDR3aa: TGRDRDTEKLF
abundance: NA; v_gene: TRBV4-1; CDR3aa: ASSRAGTGDEKLF
abundance: NA; v_gene: TRBV12-5; CDR3aa: ASGPRNSYNEQF
abundance: NA; v_gene: TRBV29-1; CDR3aa: SVGFDGRTGINEKLF
abundance: NA; v_gene: TRBV20-1; CDR3aa: SARGAEGYT
abundance: NA; v_gene: TRBV19; CDR3aa: ASSIIDSSMNTEAF
abundance: NA; v_gene: TRBV12-2; CDR3aa: ASRPRDFWGYT
abundance: NA; v_gene: TRBV7-9; CDR3aa: ASSSRRGDYGYT
abundance: NA; v_gene: TRBV5-1; CDR3aa: ASGEVAGGISYEQY
abundance: once; v_gene: TRBV12-3/TRBV12-4; CDR3aa: ASGDRATDTQY
abundance: NA; v_gene: TRBV5-1; CDR3aa: ASSPIPLAAEETQY
abundance: NA; v_gene: TRBV6-5; CDR3aa: ASSPVWNSPLH
abundance: NA; v_gene: TRBV5-6; CDR3aa: ASSYTSGGPVGELF
abundance: NA; v_gene: TRBV6-5; CDR3aa: ASSFQYEQF
abundance: NA; v_gene: TRBV6-4; CDR3aa: ASSDTPSGGDTQY
abundance: NA; v_gene: TRBV5-4; CDR3aa: ASSRTGQLASEAF
abundance: NA; v_gene: TRBV5-1; CDR3aa: ASSFLISSAGWNTGELF
abundance: NA; v_gene: TRBV3-1/TRBV3-2; CDR3aa: ASSLMGGADTQY
abundance: NA; v_gene: TRBV11-2; CDR3aa: ASSLDPGTAKGYT
abundance: NA; v_gene: TRBV12-3/TRBV12-4; CDR3aa: ASRGTDAQPQH
abundance: NA; v_gene: TRBV6-5; CDR3aa: ASRSRVNQPQH
abundance: NA; v_gene: TRBV6-5; CDR3aa: ASRRTGDTEAF
abundance: NA; v_gene: TRBV24-1; CDR3aa: ATSGIAETSYNEQF
abundance: NA; v_gene: TRBV29-1; CDR3aa: SVEETSGRGQY
abundance: NA; v_gene: TRBV5-4; CDR3aa: ASSLALAGALQETQY
abundance: NA; v_gene: TRBV5-4; CDR3aa: ASSLQETQY
abundance: NA; v_gene: TRBV5-1; CDR3aa: ASSLGTGYYGYT
abundance: once; v_gene: TRBV5-4; CDR3aa: ASSLPTGITLH
abundance: NA; v_gene: TRBV29-1; CDR3aa: SVVWGANTEAF
abundance: once; v_gene: TRBV7-2; CDR3aa: ASSLGATGPNEKLF
abundance: NA; v_gene: TRBV12-3/TRBV12-4; CDR3aa: ASRLEGGYGYT
abundance: NA; v_gene: TRBV5-1; CDR3aa: ASSEQGRGYT
abundance: NA; v_gene: TRBV7-2; CDR3aa: ASSLEQGFGNTIY
abundance: NA; v_gene: TRBV5-1; CDR3aa: ASSLAGAPDVGSIYGYT
abundance: NA; v_gene: TRBV5-4; CDR3aa: ASSRRDGSNTGELF
abundance: NA; v_gene: TRBV25-1; CDR3aa: ASSEAPLGELF
abundance: NA; v_gene: TRBV6-1; CDR3aa: ASSEKAYRLEEKLF
abundance: once; v_gene: TRBV25-1; CDR3aa: ASSDPNSYYGYT
abundance: NA; v_gene: TRBV2; CDR3aa: ASIPSLTSYEQY
abundance: NA; v_gene: TRBV5-4; CDR3aa: ASRAGTGHTGELF